This TCR beta chain is from a study of blood T cell repertoires in COVID-19. Study overall: Donors in the United States, Italy and Spain gave samples during acute or convalescent COVID-19. In each case, the material was cDNA or gDNA derived from T cells, B-cell-depleted T cells, or PBMCs.

Original analysis: Estimation of nucleated cell counts was performed using reference gene primer amplification. TCRdb keeps only in-frame clones here, not all; method: immunoSEQ multiplex PCR. V, J and clone size are those of that table, while D and trimming were read from the DNA. Counted here are a few hundred thousand clones, approximately 84% occurring once; the ten biggest clones make up 2.9%. This clonotype was obtained from a man over 45 who had recovered from COVID-19. Material for sequencing was peripheral blood.

CDR3 protein: CASSYSTSASEQYF. For the CDR3, the DNA is TGTGCCAGCAGTTACTCAACCAGCGCCTCCGAGCAGTACTTC. The chain has TRBV6-5 and TRBJ2-7; D remains ambiguous. The V end was cut by 0 bases, the J end by 6 bases, with 12 bases between. The CDR3 has 14 residues. CDR1 is MNHEY, CDR2 SVGAGI, per germline.